This TCR beta chain was retrieved from a study of cytomegalovirus exposure and HLA in healthy donors. The germline gives CDR1 MGHRA, CDR2 YSYEKL. Trimming pared 1 base from V and 1 base from J, leaving 13 bases between. This CDR3 is built from 16 residues. General observations from the study: Information on immune exposure was restricted to one variable (CMV serostatus). Rarity marked most TCR sequences, yet some public TCRs occurred in many donors. It was reportedly the case that the classifier diagnosed cytomegalovirus status with high specificity and sensitivity.

Primers for the PCR totalled 60 Vbeta and 13 Jbeta. Profiling relied on immunoSEQ multiplex PCR, and the TCRdb table lists in-frame clones only, not all of them. Its listing shows 65,000 to 85,000 clones. For this clone: The antigen is not known.

V usage is TRBV4-1 and J usage is TRBJ1-1; unclear D gene. The sequence was obtained from a female donor in good health and CMV-seropositive. The specimen was PBMCs. The CDR3 DNA is TGCGCCAGCAGCCAAGTCGGGCGGGCGAGGAACACTGAAGCTTTCTTT. Its translation is CASSQVGRARNTEAFF.